These 26 T cell receptor beta chains came from one sample sequenced in a study of T cell responses to AZD1222 COVID-19 vaccine. Assay used: immunoSEQ multiplex PCR; TCRdb lists only in-frame clones, some missing. The repertoire holds approximately 150,000 clones, roughly 90% seen once, with 2.6% in the top ten. This specimen consisted of peripheral blood, obtained on day 0 of AZD1222 vaccination. These receptors all stem from an adult in good health.

J is TRBJ2-5 and V is TRBV5-1; 7 nucleotides match TRBD2. The germline gives CDR1 SGHRS, CDR2 YFSETQ. With 4 bases clipped from V and 5 bases from J, the junction kept 11 bases outside the gene matches. CDR3 size: 15 residues. Here the CDR3 DNA reads TGCGCCAGCAGCGGCGGGGCGGGGGACGGGGAGACCCAGTACTTC. Protein sequence: CASSGGAGDGETQYF.

This rearrangement joins TRBV27 to TRBJ2-1; no definite D call. The CDR3 runs to 15 residues. Trimming took 0 bases from V and 2 from J, leaving 8 bases between them. CDR1 MNHEY and CDR2 SMNVEV come from the germline V gene (reference sequence). The CDR3 protein is CASSLSGGPYNEQFF. CDR3 coding DNA: TGTGCCAGCAGTTTATCCGGCGGCCCCTACAATGAGCAGTTCTTC.

The genes are TRBV19 and TRBJ1-1, with D perhaps TRBD1 (5 bases). Germline lookup yields CDR1 LNHDA and CDR2 SQIVND (reference sequence). V gave up 7 bases and J gave up 6 bases, with 15 bases separating them. The CDR3 length is 13 residues. The CDR3 nucleotides read TGTGCCAGTACTCCAGGGATAATCGCTGAAGCTTTCTTT. Translated: CASTPGIIAEAFF.

The table lists this clone with a count of one. The chain carries TRBV4-2 and TRBJ2-7; no reliable D call. CDR1 LGHNA and CDR2 YNFKEQ come from the germline V gene. Trimming pared 4 bases from V and 5 bases from J, leaving 9 bases between. The CDR3 spans 12 residues. This CDR3 is CASSRRSNEQYF. Written as DNA, the CDR3 is TGTGCCAGCAGCCGCCGATCGAACGAGCAGTACTTC.

The chain joins TRBV5-1 to TRBJ1-2; no reliable D call. The germline V gene has CDR1 SGHRS and CDR2 YFSETQ. The CDR3 consists of 15 residues. Deletions cut 7 bases from V and 4 bases from J, with 20 bases between. The CDR3 spells CASSTDRRAFYGYTF. In DNA form, the CDR3 reads TGCGCCAGCTCCACTGATAGGCGAGCCTTCTATGGCTACACCTTC.

The chain is built from TRBV9 and TRBJ2-1; the D is unclear. V was cut by 4 bases and J by 0 bases, with 14 bases left in between. This CDR3 spans 16 amino acids. CDR1 and CDR2 from the germline V gene are SGDLS and YYNGEE. CDR3 protein: CASSPRLASSYNEQFF. The CDR3 bases are TGTGCCAGCAGCCCCCGACTTGCCAGCTCCTACAATGAGCAGTTCTTC. The full variable domain, rest sourced from reference TRBV9 and TRBJ2-1, is DSGVTQTPKHLITATGQRVTLRCSPRSGDLSVYWYQQSLDQGLQFLIQYYNGEERAKGNILERFSAQQFPDLHSELNLSSLELGDSALYFCASSPRLASSYNEQFFGPGTRLTVL.

This chain joins TRBV2 and TRBJ2-5; TRBD1 is a possible D gene (6 bases). Looked up from germline, CDR1 is SNHLY and CDR2 is FYNNEI. The germline V and J ends were trimmed by 7 bases and 1 base, with 13 bases remaining between them. The CDR3 consists of 14 residues. The CDR3 coding sequence is TGTGCCAGCAACCTGTGGGGGCCCCAAGAGACCCAGTACTTC. Translating it yields CASNLWGPQETQYF.

V and J are TRBV30 and TRBJ1-2; 11 positions agree with TRBD1. Germline CDR1 reads GTSNPN; CDR2 reads SVGIG (reference sequence). The trim removed 5 bases at V and 7 bases at J, leaving 3 bases unmatched. The CDR3 has 12 residues. CDR3 sequence reads: CAWGQGAGGYTF. The DNA of the CDR3 is TGTGCCTGGGGACAGGGGGCGGGTGGCTACACCTTC.

J is TRBJ1-5 and V is TRBV30; D remains unclear. The CDR3 totals 13 residues. The germline V gene encodes CDR1 GTSNPN and CDR2 SVGIG (reference sequence). V lost 6 bases to trimming and J lost 0 bases, with 9 bases between them. CDR3 sequence (DNA): TGTGCCTGCAGACGGGATAGCAATCAGCCCCAGCATTTT. Amino acid sequence: CACRRDSNQPQHF.

The CDR3 protein is CASSFSDTEAFF. CDR3 in DNA: TGTGCCAGCAGTTTTTCCGACACTGAAGCTTTCTTT. The chain recombines TRBV12-3 or TRBV12-4 with TRBJ1-1; D is unresolved. V was cut by 3 bases and J by 3 bases, with 5 bases left in between. The CDR3 totals 12 residues.

The chain employs TRBV19 and TRBJ2-6, with 11 bases identical to TRBD1. The CDR3 runs 18 residues. Germline V CDR1 and CDR2: LNHDA, SQIVND (reference sequence). V lost 7 bases, J lost 5 bases, and 13 bases stayed unmatched. Here the CDR3 reads CASTSPGQGETWANVLTF. The CDR3 DNA reads as TGTGCCAGTACCTCACCGGGACAGGGGGAGACCTGGGCCAACGTCCTGACTTTC.

The genes are TRBV2 and TRBJ1-2; 12 bases are shared with TRBD1. V lost 5 bases and J lost 7; bases outside the gene matches: 8. The CDR3 is made up of 15 amino acids. Germline V gene data show CDR1 as SNHLY and CDR2 as FYNNEI. CDR3 DNA: TGTGCCAGCAGTAGTACGGGACAGGGGGCATTTGGCTACACCTTC. This encodes CASSSTGQGAFGYTF.

This clone was counted once. The V and J genes are TRBV2 and TRBJ1-5; 9 bases are a match to TRBD1. V dropped 7 bases and J dropped 2; count of bases not matched to a gene: 6. The length of the CDR3 is 15 residues. Germline V gene sequence: CDR1 SNHLY, CDR2 FYNNEI. CDR3 amino acids: CASMNDRGGNQPQHF. CDR3 sequence (DNA): TGTGCCAGCATGAACGACAGGGGGGGCAATCAGCCCCAGCATTTT. The variable domain in full, with the rest retrieved from reference TRBV2 and TRBJ1-5, is EPEVTQTPSHQVTQMGQEVILRCVPISNHLYFYWYRQILGQKVEFLVSFYNNEISEKSEIFDDQFSVERPDGSNFTLKIRSTKLEDSAMYFCASMNDRGGNQPQHFGDGTRLSIL.

The rearrangement links TRBV4-2 to TRBJ2-1, with D tentatively TRBD1 or TRBD2 (5 bases each). CDR1 is LGHNA and CDR2 is YNFKEQ in the germline V gene. V was shortened by 4 bases and J by 6 bases, with 22 bases between the two germline ends. This CDR3 has 17 amino acids. CDR3 region: CASSLPPGPQTSNEQFF. The DNA for the CDR3 is TGTGCCAGCAGCCTCCCACCGGGACCACAGACGAGCAATGAGCAGTTCTTC.

This chain uses TRBV6-5 with TRBJ1-4, with D uncertain. Germline V gene data show CDR1 as MNHEY and CDR2 as SVGAGI. The CDR3 is 13 residues long. With 2 bases removed from V and 5 bases from J, the gap between germline ends came to 6 bases. As DNA, the CDR3 is TGTGCCAGCAGTTACCAGGAGAATGAAAAACTGTTTTTT. It yields the protein CASSYQENEKLFF.

This sequence joins TRBV29-1 and TRBJ1-1; D unclear. The CDR3 length is 14 residues. Trimming shortened V by 4 bases and J by 0 bases, and 12 bases separated the two germline ends. Germline-derived CDR1 and CDR2 are SQVTM and ANQGSEA. The CDR3 bases are TGCAGCGTTGTGTCGGGCAGTTTGAACACTGAAGCTTTCTTT. This sequence encodes CSVVSGSLNTEAFF. Full variable domain (rest looked up from reference TRBV29-1 and TRBJ1-1): SAVISQKPSRDICQRGTSLTIQCQVDSQVTMMFWYRQQPGQSLTLIATANQGSEATYESGFVIDKFPISRPNLTFSTLTVSNMSPEDSSIYLCSVVSGSLNTEAFFGQGTRLTVV.

V is TRBV27 and J is TRBJ2-7; 11 nucleotides line up with TRBD2. Trimming cost V 6 bases and J 5 bases; bases outside gene matches: 6. Germline CDR1 is MNHEY and CDR2 is SMNVEV (reference sequence). This CDR3 is built from 14 residues. The DNA for the CDR3 is TGTGCCAGCAGGAAACTAGCGGGAGTCGACGAGCAGTACTTC. Translation gives CASRKLAGVDEQYF.

This clone was found once. This chain uses TRBV27 with TRBJ1-2; a weak D match, TRBD1 (6 bases). The CDR3 has 15 amino acids. V lost 0 bases and J lost 8, with 16 bases in between. Germline V gene data show CDR1 as MNHEY and CDR2 as SMNVEV (reference sequence). In DNA, the CDR3 is TGTGCCAGCAGTTTATCCGGGACACCCGAAGGAGGCTACACCTTC. It translates to CASSLSGTPEGGYTF.

The chain couples TRBV7-9 to TRBJ2-1, with D tentatively TRBD2 (7 bases). This CDR3 has 15 amino acids. V dropped 5 bases and J dropped 6 bases, with 17 bases sitting between them. The germline CDR1 and CDR2 sequences are SEHNR and FQNEAQ (reference sequence). DNA of the CDR3: TGTGCCAGCAGCCCCGCAGGGGTAGCGGGCAATGAGCAGTTCTTC. This sequence encodes CASSPAGVAGNEQFF.

The chain combines TRBV5-5 with TRBJ2-7; 7 bases are a match to TRBD2. The V gene end was trimmed by 0 bases and the J gene end by 3 bases; junction bases not matched to a gene: 12. Germline V gene sequence: CDR1 SGHKS, CDR2 YYEKEE (reference sequence). The CDR3 length is 17 residues. CDR3 bases: TGTGCCAGCAGCTTGGATCCCGTCGGGGGGTCTATCTACGAGCAGTACTTC. Residues: CASSLDPVGGSIYEQYF. Looking up the rest from reference TRBV5-5 and TRBJ2-7 gives the full variable domain: DAGVTQSPTHLIKTRGQQVTLRCSPISGHKSVSWYQQVLGQGPQFIFQYYEKEERGRGNFPDRFSARQFPNYSSELNVNALLLGDSALYLCASSLDPVGGSIYEQYFGPGTRLTVT.

V is TRBV9 and J is TRBJ2-7; D possibly corresponds to TRBD2 (6 bases). CDR3 size: 14 residues. Trimming pared 4 bases from V and 7 bases from J, leaving 18 bases between. CDR1 and CDR2 from the germline V gene are SGDLS and YYNGEE. The CDR3 DNA follows: TGTGCCAGCAGCCCCCCGGGACTCCGCCGGGAGCAGTACTTC. Its protein is CASSPPGLRREQYF.

The chain joins TRBV7-9 to TRBJ2-2; D remains ambiguous. The CDR3 totals 13 residues. The V and J ends lost 3 bases and 5 bases respectively, with 7 bases between them. Germline CDR1 reads SEHNR; CDR2 reads FQNEAQ (reference sequence). CDR3 sequence reads: CASSFGRTGELFF. CDR3 nucleotides: TGTGCCAGCAGCTTCGGTAGGACCGGGGAGCTGTTTTTT.

Remarks on this clone: Other DNA sequences in this sample translate to the same CDR3. V usage is TRBV29-1 and J usage is TRBJ2-7; D is perhaps TRBD2 (5 bases). The V end was cut by 2 bases, the J end by 3 bases, with 8 bases between. The CDR3 contains 12 residues. Germline-derived CDR1 and CDR2 are SQVTM and ANQGSEA. CDR3 region: CSVETADYEQYF. The CDR3 region has the DNA TGCAGCGTTGAAACAGCGGACTACGAGCAGTACTTC.

The rearrangement links TRBV19 to TRBJ2-7; D remains ambiguous. Germline V gives CDR1 LNHDA, CDR2 SQIVND (reference sequence). The CDR3 sequence is 13 residues long. Deletions cut 1 base from V and 2 bases from J, with 6 bases between. The CDR3 DNA sequence: TGTGCCAGTAGTATAGGCAGGACCTACGAGCAGTACTTC. Protein: CASSIGRTYEQYF.

The V gene is TRBV27, the J gene TRBJ1-6; no reliable D call. The V gene's germline CDR1 is MNHEY and CDR2 SMNVEV (reference sequence). This CDR3 contains 16 residues. Trimming cost V 5 bases and J 6 bases, with 17 bases left between them. The CDR3 spells CASSRGGLLFNSPLHF. The CDR3 nucleotides are TGTGCCAGCAGTCGAGGCGGTCTGTTATTTAATTCACCCCTCCACTTT.

The rearrangement uses TRBV18 and TRBJ2-5, with a tentative D call TRBD2 (6 bases). The CDR3 is 13 residues long. The germline V gene has CDR1 KGHSH and CDR2 LQKENI. V shed 3 bases and J shed 2 bases, with 7 bases lying between them. In DNA form, the CDR3 reads TGTGCCAGCTCACCCCTAGCGCAAGAGACCCAGTACTTC. It translates to CASSPLAQETQYF.